This T cell receptor (beta chain) was sequenced in a study of OX40 agonist ivuxolimab in advanced cancers. Looking at the study overall: With ivuxolimab, an agonistic anti-OX40 (CD134) antibody, patients were treated. Patients with hepatocellular carcinoma, melanoma, renal cell or head and neck cancer made up the dose-escalation patients. Two cutaneous melanoma patients and one hepatocellular carcinoma patient, three in all, had partial responses.

V was clipped by 4 bases and J by 4 bases, with 5 bases between them. The CDR3 consists of 11 residues. CDR1 DFQATT and CDR2 SNEGSKA come from the germline V gene (reference sequence). Clones were read by immunoSEQ multiplex PCR, and TCRdb kept only the in-frame ones, dropping some. The sample consists of some 18,000 clones, roughly 80% of them appearing once. The chain links TRBV20-1 to TRBJ2-1; no firm D call. The TCR was taken from an adult with an advanced solid tumor such as melanoma, head and neck, liver or kidney cancer. The specimen comprised CD4+ or CD8+ T cells sorted from blood, sampled in a trial of the OX40 agonist ivuxolimab. The CDR3 protein is CSATEYNEQFF. CDR3 sequence (DNA): TGCAGTGCTACAGAGTACAATGAGCAGTTCTTC.